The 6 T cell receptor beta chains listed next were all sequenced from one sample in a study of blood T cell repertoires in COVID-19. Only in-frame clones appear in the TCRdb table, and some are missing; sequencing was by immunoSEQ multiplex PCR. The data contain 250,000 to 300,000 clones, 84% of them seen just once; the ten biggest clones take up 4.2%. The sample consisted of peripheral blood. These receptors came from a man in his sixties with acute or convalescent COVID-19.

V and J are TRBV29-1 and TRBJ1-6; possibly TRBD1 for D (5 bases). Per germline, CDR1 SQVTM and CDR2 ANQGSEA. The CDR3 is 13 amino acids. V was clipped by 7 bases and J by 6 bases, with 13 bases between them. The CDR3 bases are TGCAGCGGGTCGCAGGGCGGTAATTCACCCCTCCACTTT. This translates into CSGSQGGNSPLHF.

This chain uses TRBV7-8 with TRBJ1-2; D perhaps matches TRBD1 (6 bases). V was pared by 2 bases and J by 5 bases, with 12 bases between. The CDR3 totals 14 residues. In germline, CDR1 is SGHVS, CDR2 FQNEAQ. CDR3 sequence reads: CASSLLGQLYGYTF. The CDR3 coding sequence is TGTGCCAGCAGCTTACTCGGACAGTTATATGGCTACACCTTC. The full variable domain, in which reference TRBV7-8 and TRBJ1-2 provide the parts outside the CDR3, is GAGVSQSPRYKVAKRGQDVALRCDPISGHVSLFWYQQALGQGPEFLTYFQNEAQLDKSGLPSDRFFAERPEGSVSTLKIQRTQQEDSAVYLCASSLLGQLYGYTFGSGTRLTVV.

Here the CDR3 DNA reads TGTGCCATCAGTGAGTCTAATAACTACGAGCAGTACTTC. Its translation is CAISESNNYEQYF. The J gene is TRBJ2-7, the V gene TRBV10-3; D gene unclear. The CDR3 contains 13 residues. V was clipped by 0 bases and J by 3 bases, with 6 bases between them. Germline V gives CDR1 ENHRY, CDR2 SYGVKD.

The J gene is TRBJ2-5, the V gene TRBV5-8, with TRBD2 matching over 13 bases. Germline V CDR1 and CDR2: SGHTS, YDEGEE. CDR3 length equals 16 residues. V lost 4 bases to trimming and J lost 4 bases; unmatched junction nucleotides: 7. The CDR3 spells CASSPWTSGGPETQYF. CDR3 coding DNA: TGTGCCAGCAGCCCCTGGACTAGCGGGGGACCAGAGACCCAGTACTTC.

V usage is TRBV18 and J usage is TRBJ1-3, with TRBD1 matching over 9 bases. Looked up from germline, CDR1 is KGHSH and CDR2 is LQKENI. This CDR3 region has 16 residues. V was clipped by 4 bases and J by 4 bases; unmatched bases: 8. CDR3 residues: CASSQDRGTGGNTIYF. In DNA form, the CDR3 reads TGTGCCAGCTCACAGGACAGGGGAACGGGCGGAAACACCATATATTTT.

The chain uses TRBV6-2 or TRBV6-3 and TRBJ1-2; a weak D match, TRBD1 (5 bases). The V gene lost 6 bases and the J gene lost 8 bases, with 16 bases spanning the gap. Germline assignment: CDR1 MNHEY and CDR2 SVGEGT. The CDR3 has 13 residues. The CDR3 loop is CASSRDGGLGYTF. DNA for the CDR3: TGTGCCAGCAGCCGGGACGGGGGTCTAGGCTACACCTTC.